This T cell receptor beta chain was identified during a study of T cell repertoires in cytomegalovirus infection (dated by TCRdb to about 2019). Background for the entire study: Because public TCR beta signatures pointed to carriage of CMV infection together with the matching HLA type, the HLA type of each donor mattered for the analysis.

Sequences SGHVS (CDR1) and FQNEAQ (CDR2) are obtained from the germline V gene. Spanning cysteine to phenylalanine, the CDR3 consists of 17 amino acids. Of all the DNA, just the CDR3 is kept, 51 bases in frame from base 1. At the junction V is shortened by 2 bases and J by 2 bases, with 17 bases in between. This clonotype has a count of ten or more. Its recognized antigen is unknown. Base qualities are not at hand, and no much larger clone is one base apart. The investigation overall reported the following: The ex vivo response was dominated by HLA-C-restricted CMV-specific TCR beta clonotypes, and the single most frequent clonotype in two of eight donors was supplied by these HLA-C-restricted clonotypes. Cumulative frequency of public TCR beta family members discriminated carriers of CMV infection plus the relevant HLA type in this cohort and an independent approximately 400-donor cohort.

The listed sequencing device is Illumina HiSeq 1500. Starting from the raw public reads, TCRdb applied fastp trimming at Q25, assembled clones with MiXCR and retained in-frame beta chains. Rows merge per CDR3 protein into single entries with the most common DNA and genes. This sample is represented by around 530,000 distinct CDR3 sequences; about 17% of them were singletons. Of the sample, about 24% falls within the top ten clones. This clonotype was obtained from a human donor in good health (CMV status not recorded). Some clones in this sample may be carry-over from other donors' samples. Recombination linked TRBV7-8 to TRBJ2-3; possibly the D gene is TRBD2, per 7 matching bases. Material: CD8+ T cells from PBMCs. The sequence in DNA is TGTGCCAGCAGCTTAACGGGGAGGGGGGTCTTCACAGATACGCAGTATTTT. Translated, it gives CASSLTGRGVFTDTQYF.